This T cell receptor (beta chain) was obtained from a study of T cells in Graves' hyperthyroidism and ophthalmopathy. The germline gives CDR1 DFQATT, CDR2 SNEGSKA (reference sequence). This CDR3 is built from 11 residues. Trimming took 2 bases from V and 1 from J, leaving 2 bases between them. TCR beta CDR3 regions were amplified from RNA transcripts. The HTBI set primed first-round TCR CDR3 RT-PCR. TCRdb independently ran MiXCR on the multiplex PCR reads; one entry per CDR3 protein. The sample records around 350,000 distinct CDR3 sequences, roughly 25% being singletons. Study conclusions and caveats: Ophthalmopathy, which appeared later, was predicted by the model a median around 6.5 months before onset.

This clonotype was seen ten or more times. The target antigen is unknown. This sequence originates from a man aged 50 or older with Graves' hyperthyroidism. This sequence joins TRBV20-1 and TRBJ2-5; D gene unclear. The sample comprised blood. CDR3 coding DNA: TGCAGTGCTAGACTCCAAGAGACCCAGTACTTC. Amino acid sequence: CSARLQETQYF.